Below, one TCR beta chain is given with its context. Its antigen target is currently unknown. Per-base quality was not reported, and no clone a single base away is much larger than it. The immunoSEQ Assay, a bias-controlled multiplex PCR, was used to amplify TCRbeta CDR3 regions from genomic DNA. As for the authors' bioinformatics: Nucleated cell counts per sample were estimated from amplification of reference gene primers within the assay. Sequence reads were collapsed and filtered to measure the absolute abundance of every unique TCRbeta CDR3 rearrangement. For each sample, productive Simpson clonality was calculated as the square root of Simpson's diversity index over productive rearrangements. As stored in TCRdb, this immuneACCESS dataset retains in-frame rearrangements with V and J assigned. A fraction of the clones does not appear; measured against another copy, unresolved V genes explain less than half of the discrepancy, and the remainder lacks a known reason. The V and J calls and the clone size are those of that table, but D and trimming were determined from the DNA. The sample table lists around 230,000 clones, roughly four fifths of them with a count of one. The top ten clonotypes cover more than 8% of the sample.

The sample is drawn from a study of blood T cell repertoires in COVID-19 (dated by TCRdb to 2020 to 2022). Regarding the research as a whole: Collaborator samples came from the United States, Italy and Spain and covered acute and convalescent phases of COVID-19. A freely available public database, intended as a resource for researchers studying the immune response to SARS-CoV-2, is where the repertoires were released. Nearly every sample came with metadata listing a de-identified subject ID, COVID-19 status, age in years and sex. The dataset comprised deeply sampled blood TCRbeta repertoires from subjects exposed to, actively infected with, or recovered from COVID-19. Where available, HLA class I and class II types were taken from metadata supplied by the sample provider and were not determined by assay-based typing. The prospective study material was composed of cDNA or gDNA derived from T cells, B-cell-depleted T cells, or PBMCs. The samples were drawn from the first 160 participants of the ongoing ImmuneRACE study and from 1,254 subjects provided by 6 global collaborators. What the research found in general, with its limitations: The amount of clinical and demographic metadata varied by source and participant and was provided uncurated.

The collaborating institutions used their own protocols to collect whole blood in K2EDTA tubes. For TCRbeta analysis, collaborators shipped samples as frozen whole blood, isolated PBMCs, or DNA extracted from either of those sample types. The V and J ends are trimmed by 0 bases and 4 bases, leaving 13 bases between them. Including the terminal cysteine and phenylalanine, the CDR3 comprises 15 residues. Just the 45-base CDR3 DNA is kept, in frame starting at base 1. As encoded in the germline V gene, CDR1 is SGDLS while CDR2 is YYNGEE. The receptor's source is an elderly woman with acute or convalescent COVID-19. Sequenced material: peripheral blood. The rearrangement joined TRBV9 to TRBJ1-2, with TRBD1 as a weak D call on 5 bases. The DNA sequence follows: TGTGCCAGCAGCGTAGATGGCAGGGCTCGCTATGGCTACACCTTC. It is translated as CASSVDGRARYGYTF.